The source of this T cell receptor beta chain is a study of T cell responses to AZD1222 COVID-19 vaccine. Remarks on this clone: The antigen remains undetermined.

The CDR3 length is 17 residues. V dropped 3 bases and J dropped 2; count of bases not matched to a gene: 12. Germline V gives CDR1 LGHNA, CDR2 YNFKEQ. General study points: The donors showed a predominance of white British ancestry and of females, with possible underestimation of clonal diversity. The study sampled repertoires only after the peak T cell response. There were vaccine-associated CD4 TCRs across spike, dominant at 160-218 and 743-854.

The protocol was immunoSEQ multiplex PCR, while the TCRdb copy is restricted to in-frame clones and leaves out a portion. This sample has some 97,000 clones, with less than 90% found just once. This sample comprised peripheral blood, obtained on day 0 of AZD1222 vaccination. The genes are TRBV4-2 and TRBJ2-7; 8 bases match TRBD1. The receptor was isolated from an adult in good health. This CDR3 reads CASSQGLGQASTYEQYF. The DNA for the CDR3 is TGTGCCAGCAGCCAGGGGCTGGGACAGGCCAGTACCTACGAGCAGTACTTC.